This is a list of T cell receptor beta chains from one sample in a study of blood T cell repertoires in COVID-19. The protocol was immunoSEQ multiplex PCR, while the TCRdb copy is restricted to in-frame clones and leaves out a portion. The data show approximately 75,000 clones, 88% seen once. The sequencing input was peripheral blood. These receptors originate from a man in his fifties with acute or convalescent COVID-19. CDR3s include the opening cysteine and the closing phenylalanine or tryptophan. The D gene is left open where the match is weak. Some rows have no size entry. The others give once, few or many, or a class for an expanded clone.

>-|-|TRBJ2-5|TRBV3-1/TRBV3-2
TGTGCCAGCAGCCAGGCTTGGGAGACCCAGTACTTC
CASSQAWETQYF
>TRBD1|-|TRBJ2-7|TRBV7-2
TGTGCCAGCAGCTTGGACAGGGTCCTAAACGAGCAGTACTTC
CASSLDRVLNEQYF
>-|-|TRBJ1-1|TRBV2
TGTGCCAGCAGTGTCCAACAGGTTTCCAGCACTGAAGCTTTCTTT
CASSVQQVSSTEAFF
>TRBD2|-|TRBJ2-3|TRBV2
TGTGCCAGCAGTCCTAGCGGGGGGGCAAATACGCAGTATTTT
CASSPSGGANTQYF
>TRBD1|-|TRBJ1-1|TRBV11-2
TGTGCCAGCAGCCTAAACACCGGACAGGGCACTGAAGCTTTCTTT
CASSLNTGQGTEAFF
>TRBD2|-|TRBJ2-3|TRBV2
TGTGCCAGCAGTGTACGAACCGGGACCCAGCGGGGAGATACGCAGTATTTT
CASSVRTGTQRGDTQYF
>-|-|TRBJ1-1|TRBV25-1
TGTGCCAGCAGTGAATCAGAGAACACTGAAGCTTTCTTT
CASSESENTEAFF
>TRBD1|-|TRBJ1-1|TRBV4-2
TGTGCCAGCAGCCAAGATCGCAACAGGGGGCAGGTCGCTTTCTTT
CASSQDRNRGQVAFF
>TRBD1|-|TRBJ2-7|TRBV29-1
TGCAGCCTCTCCCGGGACAGGGTCCACGAGCAGTACTTC
CSLSRDRVHEQYF
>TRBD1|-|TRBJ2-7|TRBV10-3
TGTGCCATCAGTGAGCAGACAGGGGGAGACTACGAGCAGTACTTC
CAISEQTGGDYEQYF
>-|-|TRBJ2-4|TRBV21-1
TGTGCCAGCAGCAAAGCGCGTAGGGGGACGGGCATTCAGTACTTC
CASSKARRGTGIQYF
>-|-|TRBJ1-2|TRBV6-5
TGTGCCAGCAGGAGAGGTGGGGGCTACACCTTC
CASRRGGGYTF
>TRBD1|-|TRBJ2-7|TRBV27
TGTGCCAGCAGTTCCGGGACAGGGGGATTTTCGCCGTACTTC
CASSSGTGGFSPYF
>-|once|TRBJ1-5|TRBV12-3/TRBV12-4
TGTGCCAGCAGCCCTAGCTGGATTCAGCCCCAGCATTTT
CASSPSWIQPQHF
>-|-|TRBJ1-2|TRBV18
TGTGCCAGCTCACCTCGGCAGGGGCTTGGCTACACCTTC
CASSPRQGLGYTF
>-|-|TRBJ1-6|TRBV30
TGTGCCGAGGACAGCCATAATTCACCCCTCCACTTT
CAEDSHNSPLHF
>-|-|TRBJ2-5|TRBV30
TGTGCCTGGAGTGTAGGGGCGACCCAGTACTTC
CAWSVGATQYF
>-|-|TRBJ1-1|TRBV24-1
TGTGCCACCAGTGATGCGTCCCGTTCGGACAGATACTTCTTT
CATSDASRSDRYFF
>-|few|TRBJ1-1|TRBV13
TGTGCCAGCCACGGGGGGAACACTGAAGCTTTCTTT
CASHGGNTEAFF
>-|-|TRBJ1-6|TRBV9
TGTGCCAGCAGCGTAGGGACAACTCTTAATTCACCCCTCCACTTT
CASSVGTTLNSPLHF
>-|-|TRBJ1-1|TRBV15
TGTGCCACCAGCAGAGATCCTTACTCGGGGTATTACAGGGACACTGAAGCTTTCTTT
CATSRDPYSGYYRDTEAFF
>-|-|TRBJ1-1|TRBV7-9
TGTGCCAGCAGCTTTGCAACAGTGAACACTGAAGCTTTCTTT
CASSFATVNTEAFF
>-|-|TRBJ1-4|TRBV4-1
TGCGCCAGCAGCCCGGCAGGGGTCACTAATGAAAAACTGTTTTTT
CASSPAGVTNEKLFF
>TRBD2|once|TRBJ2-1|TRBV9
TGTGCCAGCAGCCACAACTCAGCGGGGGGGTACAATGAGCAGTTCTTC
CASSHNSAGGYNEQFF
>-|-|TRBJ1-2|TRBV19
TGTGCCAGTAGTATGGCAGGGATCGTATATGGCTACACCTTC
CASSMAGIVYGYTF
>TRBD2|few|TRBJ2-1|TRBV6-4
TGTGCCAGCAGTGACTCCAGCGGGGGGGGTGATGAGCAGTTCTTC
CASSDSSGGGDEQFF
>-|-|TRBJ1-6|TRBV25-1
TGTGCCAGCAGCGCGAATCAGGGAGGCTCCTATAATTCACCCCTCCACTTT
CASSANQGGSYNSPLHF
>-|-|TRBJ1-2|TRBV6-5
TGTGCCAGCAGCGAGACAACTAACTATGGCTACACCTTC
CASSETTNYGYTF
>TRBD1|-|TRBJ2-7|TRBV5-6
TGTGCCAGCAGCTCCGGGACAGCCTCCTACGAGCAGTACTTC
CASSSGTASYEQYF
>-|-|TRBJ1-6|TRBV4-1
TGCGCCAGCAGCCAAAAGATTTTCCAGGGCGGCTCACCCCTCCACTTT
CASSQKIFQGGSPLHF
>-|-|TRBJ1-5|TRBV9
TGTGCCAGCAGCGCGTCGGCAGGGGCCAATCAGCCCCAGCATTTT
CASSASAGANQPQHF
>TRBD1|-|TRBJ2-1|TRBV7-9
TGTGCCAGCAGCTTTCAACAGGGGGCAGGTGAGCAGTTCTTC
CASSFQQGAGEQFF
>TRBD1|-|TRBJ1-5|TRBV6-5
TGTGCCAGCAGATCCGGGACAGCCAATCAGCCCCAGCATTTT
CASRSGTANQPQHF
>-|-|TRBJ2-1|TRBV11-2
TGTGCCAGCAGCTTAGTCTTAGGGAGCGATGAGCAGTTCTTC
CASSLVLGSDEQFF
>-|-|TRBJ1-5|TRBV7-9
TGTGCCAGCAGCTTAGACAGGGTTCAGCCCCAGCATTTT
CASSLDRVQPQHF
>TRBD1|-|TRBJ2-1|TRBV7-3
TGTGCCAGCAGCTCCGGACAGGGGCTTTGGAATGAGCAGTTCTTC
CASSSGQGLWNEQFF
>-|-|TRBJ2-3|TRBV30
TGTGCCTGGAGCATAGGAGTGTTAGAGGCAGATACGCAGTATTTT
CAWSIGVLEADTQYF
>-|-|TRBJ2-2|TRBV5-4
TGTGCCAGCAGCCCCCCCAGGGGAACACCCGGGGAGCTGTTTTTT
CASSPPRGTPGELFF
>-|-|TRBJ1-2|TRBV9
TGTGCCAGCAGCTCAGGGAACTATGGCTACACCTTC
CASSSGNYGYTF
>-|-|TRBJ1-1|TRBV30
TGTGCCTGGAGTAGGACAGTTAACACTGAAGCTTTCTTT
CAWSRTVNTEAFF